This T cell receptor beta chain was sequenced for a study of identical twins. Study-wide findings and caveats: Within twin pairs, the out-of-frame alpha sequences they shared showed excess low generation probability. The study found weaker excess twin sharing in beta out-of-frame sequences. Modelling approaches yielded underestimates of out-of-frame TCR alpha sharing between monozygotic twins.

MiXCR, applied by TCRdb to the 5' RACE reads, yields one record per CDR3 protein. The data contain 1.5 million to 2 million distinct CDR3 sequences, less than 40% of them singletons. To note about this clonotype: As yet, its antigen is unknown.

Looked up from germline, CDR1 is ENHRY and CDR2 is SYGVKD. This CDR3 has 13 amino acids. With 11 bases clipped from V and 0 bases from J, the junction kept 4 bases outside the gene matches. The receptor was isolated from a newborn girl in good health. The V and J genes are TRBV10-3 and TRBJ1-3; 7 bases line up with TRBD1. Sample: cord blood. CDR3 nucleotides: TGTGCCGTTAGGACAGGCTCTGGAAACACCATATATTTT. It is translated as CAVRTGSGNTIYF.